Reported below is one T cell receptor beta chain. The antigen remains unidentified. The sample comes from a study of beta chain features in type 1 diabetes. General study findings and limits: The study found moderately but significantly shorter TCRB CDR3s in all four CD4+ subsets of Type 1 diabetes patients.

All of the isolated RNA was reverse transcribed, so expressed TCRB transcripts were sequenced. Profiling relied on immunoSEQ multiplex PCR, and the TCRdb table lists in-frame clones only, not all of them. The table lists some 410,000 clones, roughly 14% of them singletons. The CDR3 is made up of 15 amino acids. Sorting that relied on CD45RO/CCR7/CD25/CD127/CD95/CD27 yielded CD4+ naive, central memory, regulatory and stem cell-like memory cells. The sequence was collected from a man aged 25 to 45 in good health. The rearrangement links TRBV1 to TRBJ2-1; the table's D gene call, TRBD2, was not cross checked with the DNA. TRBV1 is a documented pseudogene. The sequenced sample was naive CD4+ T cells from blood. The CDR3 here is CTSSQGWEKGNEQFF. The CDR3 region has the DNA TGCACCAGCAGCCAAGGGTGGGAGAAGGGCAATGAGCAGTTCTTC.